This TCR beta chain was retrieved from a study of T-cell reconstitution after alpha-beta-depleted transplantation in children. The CDR3 covers 17 residues. The germline V gene encodes CDR1 SGHRS and CDR2 YFSETQ. V was clipped by 0 bases and J by 4 bases; unmatched bases: 7. It was with unique molecular identifiers that the TCRbeta library was prepared. TCRdb re-derived calls from the PCR reads in MiXCR, one entry per CDR3 protein. The table shows 400,000 to 550,000 distinct CDR3 sequences, with 10% occurring only once. In its sample, this clonotype was seen many times. The sample in question was PBMCs, obtained before TCRalphabeta/CD19-depleted stem cell transplant. The chain combines TRBV5-1 with TRBJ2-3, with 11 bases matching TRBD2. The sequence was obtained from a child younger than 10 with inherited bone marrow failure, due to receive a stem cell transplant. DNA of the CDR3: TGCGCCAGCAGCTTGGAGGTAGCGGGAGGGCCATCAGATACGCAGTATTTT. Encoded protein: CASSLEVAGGPSDTQYF.